This T cell receptor (beta chain) was obtained from a study of beta chain features in type 1 diabetes. Whole-study context: Examined across all samples were almost 110 million sorted cells.

A note on this clone: Other DNA sequences within the sample encode an identical CDR3.

Reverse transcribing all isolated RNA meant expressed TCRB transcripts were sequenced. Assay used: immunoSEQ multiplex PCR; TCRdb lists only in-frame clones, some missing. The sample includes fewer than 350,000 clones, approximately 8% of them seen just once. Deletions cut 2 bases from V and 8 bases from J, with 6 bases between. CDR1 and CDR2 (germline): MDHEN, SYDVKM. There are 11 residues in the CDR3. The sequence came from a young woman in good health. The sequencing sample was made of central memory CD4+ T cells from blood. The rearrangement links TRBV28 to TRBJ1-2; D is unresolved. CDR3 sequence (DNA): TGTGCCAGCAGTTTAAGTCGAGGCTACACCTTC. This encodes CASSLSRGYTF.